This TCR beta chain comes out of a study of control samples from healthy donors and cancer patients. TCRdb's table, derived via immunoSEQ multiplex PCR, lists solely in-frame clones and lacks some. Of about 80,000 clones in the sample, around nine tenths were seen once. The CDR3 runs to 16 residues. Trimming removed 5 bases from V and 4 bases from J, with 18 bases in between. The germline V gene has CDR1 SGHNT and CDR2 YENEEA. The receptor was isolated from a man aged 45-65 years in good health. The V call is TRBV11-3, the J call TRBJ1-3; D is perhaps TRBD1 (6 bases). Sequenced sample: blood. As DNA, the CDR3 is TGTGCCAGCAGCGAGAGCAGGGGTTTTGCCGGAAACACCATATATTTT. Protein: CASSESRGFAGNTIYF. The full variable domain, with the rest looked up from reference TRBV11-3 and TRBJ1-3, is EAGVVQSPRYKIIEKKQPVAFWCNPISGHNTLYWYLQNLGQGPELLIRYENEEAVDDSQLPKDRFSAERLKGVDSTLKIQPAELGDSAVYLCASSESRGFAGNTIYFGEGSWLTVV.